What follows is one T cell receptor beta chain and its context. Germline V CDR1 and CDR2: MDHEN, SYDVKM. Unmatched junction bases numbered 3, after V lost 6 bases and J lost 5 bases. This CDR3 region has 12 residues. The data are from a study of blood T cell repertoires in COVID-19. In the study overall: Sites across the United States, Italy and Spain contributed samples from acute and convalescent COVID-19. T cells, B-cell-depleted T cells, or PBMCs supplied cDNA or gDNA.

Per the study methods: How many nucleated cells were present was estimated from reference gene primer amplification. TCRdb's table, derived via immunoSEQ multiplex PCR, lists solely in-frame clones and lacks some. V and J calls and clone size are copied from that table; D and trimming were computed from the DNA. The data hold about 130,000 clones, with 85% to 90% observed a single time. Material: peripheral blood. V is TRBV28 and J is TRBJ1-1, with TRBD1 identical over 7 bases. The clonotype comes from a man aged 55 to 70 with active or convalescent COVID-19. CDR3 nucleotides: TGTGCCAGCAGGGCACAGGGGACTGAAGCTTTCTTT. Translating it yields CASRAQGTEAFF.